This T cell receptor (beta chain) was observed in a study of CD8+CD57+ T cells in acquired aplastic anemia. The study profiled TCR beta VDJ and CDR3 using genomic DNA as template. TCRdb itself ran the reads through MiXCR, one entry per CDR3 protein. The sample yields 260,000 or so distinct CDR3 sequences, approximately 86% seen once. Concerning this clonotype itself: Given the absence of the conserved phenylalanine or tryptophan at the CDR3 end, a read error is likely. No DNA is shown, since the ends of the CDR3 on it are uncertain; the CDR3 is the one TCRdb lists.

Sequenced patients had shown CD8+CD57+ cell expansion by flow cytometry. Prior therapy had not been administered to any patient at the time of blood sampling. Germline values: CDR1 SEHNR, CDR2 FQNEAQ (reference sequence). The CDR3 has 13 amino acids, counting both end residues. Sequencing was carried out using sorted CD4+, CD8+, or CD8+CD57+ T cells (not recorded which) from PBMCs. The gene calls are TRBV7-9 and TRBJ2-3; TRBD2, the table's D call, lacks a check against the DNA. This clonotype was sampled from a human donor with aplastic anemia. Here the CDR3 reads CASSFLRSGGRYD.